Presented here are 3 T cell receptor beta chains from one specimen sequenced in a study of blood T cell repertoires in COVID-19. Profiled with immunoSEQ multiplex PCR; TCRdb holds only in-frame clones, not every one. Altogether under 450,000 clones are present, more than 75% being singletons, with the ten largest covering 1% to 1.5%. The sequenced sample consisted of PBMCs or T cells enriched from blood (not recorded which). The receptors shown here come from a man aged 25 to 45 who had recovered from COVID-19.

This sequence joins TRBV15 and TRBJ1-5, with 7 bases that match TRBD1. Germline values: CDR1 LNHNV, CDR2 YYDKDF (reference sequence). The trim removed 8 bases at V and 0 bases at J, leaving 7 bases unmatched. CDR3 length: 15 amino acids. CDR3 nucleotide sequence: TGTGCCACCCACCCGACAGGGAATAGCAATCAGCCCCAGCATTTT. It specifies CATHPTGNSNQPQHF.

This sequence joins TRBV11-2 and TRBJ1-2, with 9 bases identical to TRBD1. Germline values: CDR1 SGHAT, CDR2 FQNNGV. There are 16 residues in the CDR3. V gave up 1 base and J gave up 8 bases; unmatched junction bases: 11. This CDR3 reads CASSLVRTGVRGGYTF. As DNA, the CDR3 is TGTGCCAGCAGCTTAGTCAGGACAGGGGTTCGGGGAGGCTACACCTTC.

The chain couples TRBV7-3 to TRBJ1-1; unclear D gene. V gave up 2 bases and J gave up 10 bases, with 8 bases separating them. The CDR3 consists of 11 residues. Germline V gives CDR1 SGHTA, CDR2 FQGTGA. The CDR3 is CASSLEVGAFF. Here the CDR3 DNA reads TGTGCCAGCAGCTTAGAGGTAGGAGCTTTCTTT.